This TCR beta chain is from a study of blood T cell repertoires in COVID-19. In the study's own analysis: Cell counts per sample came from amplifying reference gene primers. Libraries were prepared by immunoSEQ multiplex PCR; TCRdb keeps only in-frame clonotypes and omits some of them. The D gene and trimming were derived from the DNA, and the V and J assignments and clone size from that table. This table has 210,000 or so clones, over 80% appearing once. V gave up 7 bases and J gave up 4 bases, with 13 bases separating them. Germline CDR1 SNHLY, CDR2 FYNNEI. The CDR3 totals 13 residues. In Seattle, patients joined the study during active infection and were tracked longitudinally.

The clonotype comes from a man aged 25 to 40 with COVID-19, enrolled during active disease. The chain is built from TRBV2 and TRBJ1-1, with D uncertain. The sequencing input was peripheral blood. The CDR3 spells CASTRLFTTEAFF. The CDR3 DNA follows: TGTGCCAGCACTCGACTGTTTACCACTGAAGCTTTCTTT.